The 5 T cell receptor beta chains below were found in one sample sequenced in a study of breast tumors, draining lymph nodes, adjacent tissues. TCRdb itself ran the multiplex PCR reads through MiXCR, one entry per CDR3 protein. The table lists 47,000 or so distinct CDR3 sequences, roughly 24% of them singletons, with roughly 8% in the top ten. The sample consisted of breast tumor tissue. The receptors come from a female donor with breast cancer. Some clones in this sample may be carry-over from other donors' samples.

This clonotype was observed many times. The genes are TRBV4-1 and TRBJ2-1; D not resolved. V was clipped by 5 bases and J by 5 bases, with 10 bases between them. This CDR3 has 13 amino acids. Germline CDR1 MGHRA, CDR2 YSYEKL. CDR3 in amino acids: CASSFSVNNEQFF. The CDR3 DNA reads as TGCGCCAGCAGCTTTTCCGTAAACAATGAGCAGTTCTTC.

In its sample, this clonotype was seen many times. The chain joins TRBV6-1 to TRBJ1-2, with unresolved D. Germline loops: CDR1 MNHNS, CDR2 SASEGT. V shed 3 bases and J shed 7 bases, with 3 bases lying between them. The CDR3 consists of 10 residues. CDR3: CASSDFGYTF. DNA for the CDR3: TGTGCCAGCAGTGATTTTGGCTACACCTTC.

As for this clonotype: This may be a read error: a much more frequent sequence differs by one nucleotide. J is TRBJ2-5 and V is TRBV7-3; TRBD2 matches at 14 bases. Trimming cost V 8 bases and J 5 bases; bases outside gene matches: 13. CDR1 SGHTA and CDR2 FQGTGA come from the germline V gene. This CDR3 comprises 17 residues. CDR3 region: CASGPSGLAGGRETQYF. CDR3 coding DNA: TGTGCCAGCGGCCCAAGCGGACTAGCGGGGGGCAGGGAGACCCAGTACTTC.

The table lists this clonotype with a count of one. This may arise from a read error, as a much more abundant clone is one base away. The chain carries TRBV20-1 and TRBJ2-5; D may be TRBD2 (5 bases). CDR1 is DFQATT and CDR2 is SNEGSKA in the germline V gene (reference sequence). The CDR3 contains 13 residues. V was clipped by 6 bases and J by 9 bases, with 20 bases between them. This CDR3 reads CSAFVSGEEAQYF. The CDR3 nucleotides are TGCAGTGCCTTCGTGTCAGGAGAGGAGGCCCAGTACTTC.

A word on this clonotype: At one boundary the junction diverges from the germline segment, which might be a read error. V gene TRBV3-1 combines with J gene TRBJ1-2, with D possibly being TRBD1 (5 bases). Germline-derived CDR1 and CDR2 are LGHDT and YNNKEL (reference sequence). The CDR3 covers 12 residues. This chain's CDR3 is CASRKGNYSYTF. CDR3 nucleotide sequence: TGTGCCAGCAGGAAGGGGAACTATAGCTACACCTTC.